These 13 T cell receptor beta chains originate from one sample sequenced in a study of beta chain features in type 1 diabetes. What was sequenced were expressed TCRB transcripts, since all of the isolated RNA had been reverse transcribed. Sequencing was performed with immunoSEQ multiplex PCR; in TCRdb, only in-frame clones are kept and a portion is missing. The sample holds 200,000 to 250,000 clones; under 70% are singletons and the top ten take 0.053%. Sequencing was carried out using naive CD4+ T cells from blood. These TCRs come from a man between 25 and 39 years old in good health.

V is TRBV4-3 and J is TRBJ2-7; D possibly corresponds to TRBD2 (5 bases). This CDR3 spans 13 amino acids. The V gene lost 0 bases and the J gene lost 8 bases, with 11 bases spanning the gap. Germline assignment: CDR1 LGHNA and CDR2 YSLEER. This CDR3 is CASSQDREVQQYF. The CDR3 DNA is TGCGCCAGCAGCCAAGATCGGGAAGTACAGCAGTACTTC.

This clone occurred a few times. This CDR3 is CASSLGLDYTGELFF. The DNA for the CDR3 is TGCGCCAGCAGCTTGGGATTGGACTACACCGGGGAGCTGTTTTTT. The rearrangement links TRBV5-1 to TRBJ2-2; D perhaps matches TRBD2 (5 bases). Germline V lookup: CDR1 SGHRS, CDR2 YFSETQ. CDR3 length: 15 amino acids. Trimming took off 0 bases at V and 3 bases at J, with 9 bases between the two ends.

In the case of this clone: The sample carries other DNA sequences with the same CDR3. The CDR3 region is CSVEGRGNTEAFF. The CDR3 nucleotides read TGCAGCGTTGAAGGCAGGGGGAACACTGAAGCTTTCTTT. The V and J genes are TRBV29-1 and TRBJ1-1; possible D gene TRBD1, 6 bases. Deletions cut 1 base from V and 1 base from J, with 7 bases between. The germline gives CDR1 SQVTM, CDR2 ANQGSEA. The CDR3 contains 13 residues.

This chain uses TRBV7-2 with TRBJ2-1; D is undetermined. Germline V CDR1 and CDR2: SGHTA, FQGNSA. This CDR3 is 13 amino acids long. Deletions cut 2 bases from V and 7 bases from J, with 9 bases between. CDR3 sequence reads: CASSLKVRNEQFF. CDR3 in DNA: TGTGCCAGCAGCTTAAAGGTGAGAAATGAGCAGTTCTTC.

V gene TRBV6-6 combines with J gene TRBJ2-5; D is possibly TRBD1 (6 bases). Trimming left V 5 bases short and J 5 bases short, with 12 bases between. The CDR3 loop spans 13 amino acids. CDR1 MNHNY and CDR2 SVGAGI come from the germline V gene (reference sequence). CDR3 sequence (DNA): TGTGCCAGCAGTACAGGGTTTGGGGAGACCCAGTACTTC. It translates to CASSTGFGETQYF.

The V gene is TRBV29-1, the J gene TRBJ2-5, with TRBD1 identical over 7 bases. The CDR3 has 12 residues. The germline CDR1 and CDR2 sequences are SQVTM and ANQGSEA. The V gene end was trimmed by 6 bases and the J gene end by 2 bases; junction bases not matched to a gene: 3. CDR3 in DNA: TGCAGCGTCTCGGACAGGCAAGAGACCCAGTACTTC. This sequence encodes CSVSDRQETQYF.

The chain combines TRBV4-1 with TRBJ1-2; D remains unclear. From germline, CDR1 is MGHRA and CDR2 YSYEKL. V lost 1 base and J 5 bases, leaving 8 bases between the germline ends. There are 13 residues in the CDR3. The CDR3 DNA sequence: TGCGCCAGCAGCCAAGCATCTTCATATGGCTACACCTTC. Translated: CASSQASSYGYTF.

The CDR3 spells CAHGEGLESYEQYF. The CDR3 nucleotides read TGTGCCCATGGGGAGGGGCTGGAATCCTACGAGCAGTACTTC. This chain joins TRBV28 and TRBJ2-7; 7 nucleotides align to TRBD2. The CDR3 extends over 14 amino acids. The junction had 11 bases not matched to a gene; V was cut back by 11 bases and J by 1 base. CDR1 MDHEN and CDR2 SYDVKM come from the germline V gene.

The chain couples TRBV7-2 to TRBJ2-1; D unclear. V was pared by 2 bases and J by 8 bases, with 10 bases between. Germline assignment: CDR1 SGHTA and CDR2 FQGNSA. CDR3 length: 13 amino acids. CDR3 region: CASSLFNPHEQFF. In DNA, the CDR3 is TGTGCCAGCAGCTTATTTAACCCCCATGAGCAGTTCTTC.

The chain links TRBV30 to TRBJ1-3; D is unclear. Trimming cost V 3 bases and J 3 bases, with 12 bases left between them. The CDR3 contains 14 residues. Germline CDR1 is GTSNPN and CDR2 is SVGIG (reference sequence). The CDR3: CAWSRVGDGNTIYF. The CDR3 DNA is TGTGCCTGGAGCAGAGTGGGTGATGGAAACACCATATATTTT.

This chain connects TRBV4-3 to TRBJ2-3; 10 bases line up with TRBD2. The CDR3 extends over 16 amino acids. V gave up 4 bases and J gave up 11 bases; unmatched junction bases: 15. CDR1 and CDR2 from the germline V gene are LGHNA and YSLEER. Here the CDR3 DNA reads TGCGCCAGCAGCCCCGAGGGGGTAGCGGGAGGCCTTAGGCAGTATTTT. It specifies CASSPEGVAGGLRQYF.

The chain joins TRBV5-4 to TRBJ2-3; no firm D call. The CDR3 spans 13 residues. Per germline, CDR1 SGHNT and CDR2 YYREEE (reference sequence). Trimming removed 0 bases at V and 2 bases at J, with 4 bases between. CDR3 coding DNA: TGTGCCAGCAGCTTGGGCACCACAGATACGCAGTATTTT. It translates to CASSLGTTDTQYF.

This chain joins TRBV10-3 and TRBJ2-6; weak D call: TRBD1 (6 bases). CDR1 ENHRY and CDR2 SYGVKD come from the germline V gene. Trimming took 5 bases from V and 8 from J, leaving 13 bases between them. The CDR3 runs 14 residues. The CDR3 DNA reads TGTGCCATCAGTAAACCCCAGGGGACCAACGTCCTGACTTTC. Its protein is CAISKPQGTNVLTF.